The 18 T cell receptor beta chains given below trace back to one sample, sequenced in a study of control samples from healthy donors and cancer patients. Libraries were prepared by immunoSEQ multiplex PCR; TCRdb keeps only in-frame clonotypes and omits some of them. This sample has approximately 90,000 clones; around four fifths occur once, and the top ten carry around a fifth. Sequenced material: blood. These receptors originate from a young man in good health.

The chain employs TRBV14 and TRBJ2-1, with D hard to call. This CDR3 has 12 residues. Germline lookup yields CDR1 SGHDN and CDR2 FVKESK. V gave up 1 base and J gave up 13 bases, with 11 bases separating them. In DNA, the CDR3 is TGTGCCAGCAGCCAAGTGACTCGGCGACAGTTCTTC. This encodes CASSQVTRRQFF.

The chain employs TRBV30 and TRBJ1-2; 8 bases fit TRBD1. Trimming took 3 bases from V and 4 from J; bases not matched to a gene: 4. Germline V gives CDR1 GTSNPN, CDR2 SVGIG (reference sequence). The CDR3 has 13 residues. Here the CDR3 reads CAWRQTGAYGYTF. CDR3 bases: TGTGCCTGGAGGCAGACAGGGGCCTATGGCTACACCTTC. The full variable domain, its missing parts supplied by reference TRBV30 and TRBJ1-2, is SQTIHQWPATLVQPVGSPLSLECTVEGTSNPNLYWYRQAAGRGLQLLFYSVGIGQISSEVPQNLSASRPQDRQFILSSKKLLLSDSGFYLCAWRQTGAYGYTFGSGTRLTVV.

The genes are TRBV3-1 (or the pseudogene TRBV3-2) and TRBJ2-7; a weak D match, TRBD1 (6 bases). This CDR3 comprises 17 residues. The ends were cut back, 1 base at V and 3 bases at J, with 19 bases in the middle. The germline V gene has CDR1 LGHDT and CDR2 YNNKEL (reference sequence). The CDR3 DNA sequence: TGTGCCAGCAGCCAAGTAGGGGGTAGGACGACCTACTACGAGCAGTACTTC. This translates into CASSQVGGRTTYYEQYF.

CDR3 amino acids: CASSPAQNNYGYTF. As DNA, the CDR3 is TGTGCCAGCTCACCAGCTCAGAATAACTATGGCTACACCTTC. The chain is built from TRBV18 and TRBJ1-2; D is ambiguous. The V gene's germline CDR1 is KGHSH and CDR2 LQKENI. V was clipped by 2 bases and J by 1 base, with 8 bases between them. The CDR3 sequence is 14 residues long.

The V call is TRBV5-6, the J call TRBJ2-1; 13 nucleotides line up with TRBD2. J was trimmed by 8 bases and V by 4 bases; bases with no gene match: 6. Germline CDR1 SGHDT, CDR2 YYEEEE. This CDR3 spans 15 amino acids. The CDR3 DNA follows: TGTGCCAGCAGCCCAGGGACTAGCGGGGCCTATGAGCAGTTCTTC. Its protein product is CASSPGTSGAYEQFF. The full variable domain, completed using reference TRBV5-6 and TRBJ2-1, is DAGVTQSPTHLIKTRGQQVTLRCSPKSGHDTVSWYQQALGQGPQFIFQYYEEEERQRGNFPDRFSGHQFPNYSSELNVNALLLGDSALYLCASSPGTSGAYEQFFGPGTRLTVL.

This clone has just a few counts. J is TRBJ2-4 and V is TRBV6-1; D ambiguous. V was cut by 2 bases and J by 10 bases, with 9 bases left in between. Germline V gene data show CDR1 as MNHNS and CDR2 as SASEGT. The CDR3 consists of 12 residues. CDR3 in amino acids: CASSENYSIQYF. CDR3 DNA: TGTGCCAGCAGTGAAAATTACTCTATTCAGTACTTC.

This chain uses TRBV11-2 with TRBJ2-2; the D gene is possibly TRBD1 (5 bases). Between the trimmed V and J ends, which lost 5 bases and 1 base, there was a span of 8 bases. The germline gives CDR1 SGHAT, CDR2 FQNNGV. The CDR3 has 14 residues. The DNA of the CDR3 is TGTGCCAGCAGCCCCCAGGGGAACACCGGGGAGCTGTTTTTT. Translated: CASSPQGNTGELFF.

The chain joins TRBV6-2 or TRBV6-3 to TRBJ1-2, with D uncertain. The V gene lost 0 bases and the J gene lost 7 bases, with 6 bases spanning the gap. Germline CDR1 is MNHEY and CDR2 is SVGEGT. The CDR3 has 12 amino acids. CDR3 amino acids: CASSYSSVGYTF. The CDR3 DNA sequence: TGTGCCAGCAGTTACTCTTCCGTTGGCTACACCTTC.

This chain uses TRBV20-1 with TRBJ1-3; D perhaps matches TRBD1 (6 bases). Between the trimmed V and J ends, which lost 3 bases and 4 bases, there was a span of 22 bases. Looked up from germline, CDR1 is DFQATT and CDR2 is SNEGSKA (reference sequence). CDR3 length: 17 amino acids. DNA of the CDR3: TGCAGTGCTAGTACTCCTTGGACGACAGGATTAGGAAACACCATATATTTT. It specifies CSASTPWTTGLGNTIYF.

This sequence joins TRBV30 and TRBJ1-1; D is undetermined. Trimming removed 2 bases from V and 4 bases from J, with 14 bases in between. The CDR3 consists of 14 residues. CDR1 and CDR2 (germline): GTSNPN, SVGIG (reference sequence). The CDR3 here is CAWSQRRSVTEAFF. The CDR3 bases are TGTGCCTGGAGTCAGAGACGGTCGGTCACTGAAGCTTTCTTT. Supplemented by reference TRBV30 and TRBJ1-1, the full variable domain reads SQTIHQWPATLVQPVGSPLSLECTVEGTSNPNLYWYRQAAGRGLQLLFYSVGIGQISSEVPQNLSASRPQDRQFILSSKKLLLSDSGFYLCAWSQRRSVTEAFFGQGTRLTVV.

This clone turned up a few times. This chain connects TRBV12-3 or TRBV12-4 to TRBJ1-1; a possible D gene is TRBD1 (6 bases). CDR3 length: 11 amino acids. V gave up 3 bases and J gave up 10 bases, with 9 bases separating them. CDR3 nucleotides: TGTGCCAGCAGTTTTAGGGGGGTAGCTTTCTTT. Translated, it gives CASSFRGVAFF.

This chain connects TRBV30 to TRBJ2-3; 12 bases line up with TRBD1. This CDR3 region has 15 residues. Per germline, CDR1 GTSNPN and CDR2 SVGIG (reference sequence). V shed 1 base, J shed 4 bases, and the junction held 3 bases outside the gene matches. The DNA of the CDR3 is TGTGCCTGGAGTGCAGGGACAGGGGGCGCAGATACGCAGTATTTT. Amino acid sequence: CAWSAGTGGADTQYF.

This clone is termed medium-sized. The chain is built from TRBV19 and TRBJ1-1, with 11 bases identical to TRBD1. The CDR3 runs 14 residues. CDR1 and CDR2 (germline): LNHDA, SQIVND (reference sequence). V lost 7 bases and J lost 8; bases outside the gene matches: 9. The CDR3 bases are TGTGCCAGTACCGACGGACAGGGGGCCCTGGAAGCTTTCTTT. It is translated as CASTDGQGALEAFF.

In the case of this clone: This specimen includes other DNA sequences encoding the same CDR3. The chain has TRBV20-1 and TRBJ1-3; D is unclear. Germline V CDR1 and CDR2: DFQATT, SNEGSKA (reference sequence). This CDR3 is built from 13 residues. The V and J ends lost 3 bases and 0 bases respectively, with 6 bases between them. CDR3 in DNA: TGCAGTGCTAGTTCAGGCTCTGGAAACACCATATATTTT. This sequence encodes CSASSGSGNTIYF.

This clone was counted between two and nine times. The rearrangement joins TRBV4-1 to TRBJ2-2; TRBD2 might be the D (7 bases). Germline-derived CDR1 and CDR2 are MGHRA and YSYEKL. V was trimmed by 7 bases and J by 6 bases, leaving 15 bases between them. This CDR3 has 14 residues. The CDR3 sequence is CASTWGGGSGELFF. CDR3 bases: TGCGCCAGCACCTGGGGCGGGGGCTCCGGGGAGCTGTTTTTT.

The CDR3 coding sequence is TGTGCCAGCATCCCAAAGGGTGGGAGTGGGAGCTATGGCTACACCTTC. It specifies CASIPKGGSGSYGYTF. The rearrangement uses TRBV2 and TRBJ1-2, with D unclear. Germline-derived CDR1 and CDR2 are SNHLY and FYNNEI. Trimming took off 7 bases at V and 4 bases at J, with 22 bases between the two ends. The CDR3 runs to 16 residues.

The rearrangement links TRBV7-9 to TRBJ1-4; no reliable D call. The CDR3 length is 15 residues. The V gene's germline CDR1 is SEHNR and CDR2 FQNEAQ (reference sequence). The V end was cut by 4 bases, the J end by 10 bases, with 19 bases between. Here the CDR3 DNA reads TGTGCCAGCAGCTCATGGACCCGCCAGAACGTAAAACTGTTTTTT. This codes for CASSSWTRQNVKLFF.

The chain is built from TRBV5-6 and TRBJ2-7; D is undetermined. This CDR3 is built from 14 residues. Between the trimmed V and J ends, which lost 2 bases and 3 bases, there was a span of 12 bases. CDR1 and CDR2 (germline): SGHDT, YYEEEE. The DNA for the CDR3 is TGTGCCAGCAGCTTACTCCAGACCTTCTACGAGCAGTACTTC. Encoded protein: CASSLLQTFYEQYF.